The text below deals with one T cell receptor beta chain. Its specific antigen is unknown. Base-call qualities are not available, and no considerably larger clone is one nucleotide away. The donors were healthy, HIV-negative adults with no recently reported acute infections or vaccinations. Only Caucasian adults living in Nashville, Tennessee, USA were represented among the donors. CD4+ T cells were enriched by magnetic negative selection; naive cells were then positively selected on CD45RA, and the negative fraction formed the memory subset. After blood collection by leukapheresis, PBMCs were isolated using Ficoll-Histopaque density gradient centrifugation and then cryopreserved in the vapor phase of liquid nitrogen. Analytical flow cytometry was used to check the purity and quantity of every magnetically sorted T cell population. From each sorted fraction, genomic DNA was isolated and quantified by UV absorbance on a Nanodrop 2000c.

Using the deep immunoSEQ assay, TCR CDR3 regions were amplified from genomic DNA by multiplex PCR. For each cell subset, the extracted genomic DNA was distributed evenly across all wells of several immunoSEQ 96-well plates, and each plate served as one replicate. For sorted subsets, 200 to 250 ng genomic DNA, equal to tens of thousands of T cell genomes, was loaded into each replicate PCR. Purified libraries were quantified with a Qubit 3.0 fluorometer, sized on a Bioanalyzer 2100, and re-quantified with the KAPA Library Quantification kit. Every immunoSEQ 96-well plate was sequenced on a separate single-read 150-cycle Illumina NextSeq 550 flow cell. The authors' pipeline ran thus. Because only junctional sequences without quality scores were contained in the immunoSEQ output, filtering matching that applied to full-length reads could not be performed. To assign V/J genes and CDR3, sequences were annotated using PyIR, a Python wrapper for IgBLAST v1.9, with IMGT germline references. Any read was removed if the V/J assignment was weak (E-value above 1e-6), the CDR3 was missing, or the read contained stop codons, out-of-frame junctions, or ambiguous translated residues. V3J clonotypes were defined as sequences sharing the same inferred V gene, J gene, and CDR3 amino acid sequence. Percentage overlap between repertoires was calculated by dividing the number of shared unique clonotypes by the size of the smaller repertoire. Richness of each repertoire was evaluated using RTK rarefaction, the Chao1 estimator, and Recon v2.1 estimates of unobserved clonotypes. OLGA was used to compute generation probabilities for all TCRbeta clonotypes that the gDNA method yielded from several donors. This is the immuneACCESS table as TCRdb keeps it, with only in-frame sequences that have V and J called. A part of the clones is gone; compared with another copy, unresolved V genes explain less than half, and the rest is unexplained. V, J and clone size derive from that table, while D and trimming were established from the DNA sequence. The sample yields approximately 1,500,000 clones; more than 95% were counted once. The ten most abundant clones make up 1.2% of the sample.

This entry is derived from a study of shared clonotypes between healthy human individuals (dated by TCRdb to the early 2020s). As for the study more broadly: The cohort comprised a couple of women and a few men aged 18 to 49 years. For each donor, CD4 naive and CD4 memory were each run on three plates, CD8 naive on two plates, and CD8 memory on one plate. Blood TCR repertoires of 5 or 6 healthy adults were deeply sequenced to estimate repertoire size and the extent of clonotype sharing between individuals. Libraries were prepared and TCR repertoires were sequenced by different laboratories using diverse techniques, in order to increase sequencing depth and limit assay-specific biases. Per donor, leukapheresis produced somewhere between about 0.9 and 9.5 billion PBMCs.

General study outcomes and caveats: Pairwise subsampling indicated that sequencing depth was expected to affect the degree of clonotype sharing among donors. Approximately 4.8% of naive CD4, 3% to 4% of naive CD8, approximately 2% of memory CD4, and roughly 0.4% of memory CD8 clonotypes were shared across several donors. Compared with non-shared clonotypes, clonotypes shared by all four sorted-subset donors had higher generation probabilities. Even with the large sequencing depth, rarefaction of the sorted-subset datasets indicated that sequencing was incomplete. Larger estimated clonotype richness was generally found for naive subsets than for memory subsets. Sampling was restricted to blood, and TCR repertoires in tissue are likely to differ from TCR repertoires in blood. Because the study included only a small number of donors, the genetic and exposure-history diversity represented was limited.

From the cysteine through the phenylalanine, the CDR3 covers 15 amino acids. Only CDR3 DNA is held: 45 bases, read in frame from base 1. The germline V gene gives CDR1 as SGHTA and CDR2 as FQGNSA. From V the trimming removes 6 bases and from J it removes 0 bases, while the gene matches leave 1 base of the junction unaccounted for. The sample comprised naive CD4+ T cells sorted from blood. The sample's cell subset or site label, in plain terms: CD45RA+ positively selected. This TCR came from a young man in good health. Recombination linked TRBV7-2 to TRBJ2-3; 12 bases in the junction line up with TRBD1. For the CDR3, the sequence is CASRGQGASTDTQYF. The DNA sequence follows: TGTGCCAGCAGGGGACAGGGGGCTAGCACAGATACGCAGTATTTT.